In this sample, the clone carrying this TCR beta chain turned up a few times. Its specificity is unknown. The authors ran a second PCR of about 7 to 11 cycles using a sample-barcoded 5' primer and a J-beta primer mix. A template-switch adaptor with 12 random nucleotides tagged each cDNA molecule. TCRdb fed the 5' RACE reads into MiXCR, producing one record per CDR3 protein. The repertoire holds 800,000 to 1,000,000 distinct CDR3 sequences, with around 48% as singletons. The data derive from a study of blood T cells in healthy people across ages. Study-wide results and limits: Higher diversity and more naive CD4+ cells were features of long-lived donors, compared to aged donors. Age brought a roughly linear fall in TCR beta diversity measured per million T cells. With naive T cell percentage, TCR beta diversity showed a strong correlation.

This TCR was recovered from a man aged 25 to 40 in good health. The sample consisted of blood.

The CDR3 loop is CAISADRDEQYF. The CDR3 nucleotides read TGTGCCATCAGTGCGGACAGGGACGAGCAGTACTTC. The chain links TRBV10-3 to TRBJ2-7, with 8 bases matching TRBD1. Germline CDR1 ENHRY, CDR2 SYGVKD. Trimming cost V 4 bases and J 5 bases; bases outside gene matches: 1. The CDR3 spans 12 residues.